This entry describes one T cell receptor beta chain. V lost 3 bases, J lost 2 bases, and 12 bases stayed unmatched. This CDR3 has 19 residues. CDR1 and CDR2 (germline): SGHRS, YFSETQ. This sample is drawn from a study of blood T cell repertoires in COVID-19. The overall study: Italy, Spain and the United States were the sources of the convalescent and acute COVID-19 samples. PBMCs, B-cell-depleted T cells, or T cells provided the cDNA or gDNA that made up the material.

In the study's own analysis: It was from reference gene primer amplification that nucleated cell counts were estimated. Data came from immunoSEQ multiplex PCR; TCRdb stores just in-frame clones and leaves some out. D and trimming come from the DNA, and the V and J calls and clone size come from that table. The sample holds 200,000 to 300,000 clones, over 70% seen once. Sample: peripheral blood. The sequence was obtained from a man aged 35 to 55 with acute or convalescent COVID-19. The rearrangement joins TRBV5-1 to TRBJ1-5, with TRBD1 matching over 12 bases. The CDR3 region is CASSSPGTGGSFGNQPQHF. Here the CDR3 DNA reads TGCGCCAGCAGCTCCCCCGGGACAGGGGGCTCGTTCGGCAATCAGCCCCAGCATTTT.